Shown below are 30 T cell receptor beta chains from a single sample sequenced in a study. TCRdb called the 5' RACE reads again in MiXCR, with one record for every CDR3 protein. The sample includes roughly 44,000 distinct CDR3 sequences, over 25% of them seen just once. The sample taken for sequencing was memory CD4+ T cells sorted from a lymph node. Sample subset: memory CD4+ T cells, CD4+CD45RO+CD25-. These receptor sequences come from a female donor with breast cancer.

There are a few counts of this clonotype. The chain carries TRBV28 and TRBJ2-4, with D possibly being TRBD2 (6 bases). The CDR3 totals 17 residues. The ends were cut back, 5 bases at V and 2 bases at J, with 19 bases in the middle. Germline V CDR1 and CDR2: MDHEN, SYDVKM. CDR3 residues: CASSPPLLGGPKNIQYF. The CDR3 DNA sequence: TGTGCCAGCAGTCCCCCTCTCCTCGGAGGGCCCAAAAACATTCAGTACTTC. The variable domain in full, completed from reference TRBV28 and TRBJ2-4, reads DVKVTQSSRYLVKRTGEKVFLECVQDMDHENMFWYRQDPGLGLRLIYFSYDVKMKEKGDIPEGYSVSREKKERFSLILESASTNQTSMYLCASSPPLLGGPKNIQYFGAGTRLSVL.

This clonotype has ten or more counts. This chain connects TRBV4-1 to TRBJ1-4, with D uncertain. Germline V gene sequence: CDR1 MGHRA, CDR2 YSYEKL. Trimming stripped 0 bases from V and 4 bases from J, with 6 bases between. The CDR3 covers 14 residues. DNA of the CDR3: TGCGCCAGCAGCCAAGAACAGAATAATGAAAAACTGTTTTTT. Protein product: CASSQEQNNEKLFF.

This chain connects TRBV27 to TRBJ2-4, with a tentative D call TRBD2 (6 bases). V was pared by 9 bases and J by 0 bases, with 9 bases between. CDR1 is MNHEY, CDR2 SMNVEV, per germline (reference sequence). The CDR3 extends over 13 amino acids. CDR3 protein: CASGDLAKNIQYF. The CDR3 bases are TGTGCCAGTGGGGACTTAGCCAAAAACATTCAGTACTTC.

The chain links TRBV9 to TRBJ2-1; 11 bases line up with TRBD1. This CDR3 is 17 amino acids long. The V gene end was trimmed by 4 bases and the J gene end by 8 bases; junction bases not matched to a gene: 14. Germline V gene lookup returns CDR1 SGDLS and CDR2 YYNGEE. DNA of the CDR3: TGTGCCAGCAGCCCTTTATTTCCGGACAGGGGGCGCGATGAGCAGTTCTTC. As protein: CASSPLFPDRGRDEQFF.

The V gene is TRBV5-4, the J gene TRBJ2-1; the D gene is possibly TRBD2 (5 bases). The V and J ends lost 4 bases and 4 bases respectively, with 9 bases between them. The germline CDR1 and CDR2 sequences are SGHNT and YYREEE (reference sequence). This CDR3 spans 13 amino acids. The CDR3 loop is CASSKDSYNEQFF. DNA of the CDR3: TGTGCCAGCAGCAAGGACTCTTACAATGAGCAGTTCTTC. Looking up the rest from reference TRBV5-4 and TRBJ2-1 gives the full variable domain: ETGVTQSPTHLIKTRGQQVTLRCSSQSGHNTVSWYQQALGQGPQFIFQYYREEENGRGNFPPRFSGLQFPNYSSELNVNALELDDSALYLCASSKDSYNEQFFGPGTRLTVL.

CDR3: CATSRAIRTGNSGNTIYF. The DNA for the CDR3 is TGTGCCACCAGCAGGGCGATCCGAACAGGGAACTCTGGAAACACCATATATTTT. The chain recombines TRBV15 with TRBJ1-3, with a possible D match to TRBD1 (6 bases). Trimming left V 3 bases short and J 0 bases short, with 18 bases between. Looked up from germline, CDR1 is LNHNV and CDR2 is YYDKDF (reference sequence). This CDR3 region has 18 residues.

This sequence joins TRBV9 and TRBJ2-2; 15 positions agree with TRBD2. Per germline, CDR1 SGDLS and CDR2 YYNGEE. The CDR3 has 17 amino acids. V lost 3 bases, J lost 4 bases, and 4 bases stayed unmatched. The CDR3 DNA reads TGTGCCAGCAGCGGAGGGACTAGCGGGGGGTCCACCGGGGAGCTGTTTTTT. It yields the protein CASSGGTSGGSTGELFF.

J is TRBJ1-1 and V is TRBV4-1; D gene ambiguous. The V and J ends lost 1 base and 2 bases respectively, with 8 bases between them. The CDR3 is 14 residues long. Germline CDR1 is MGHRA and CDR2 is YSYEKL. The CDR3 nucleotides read TGCGCCAGCAGCCAAGTAGGGCAAAACACTGAAGCTTTCTTT. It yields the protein CASSQVGQNTEAFF.

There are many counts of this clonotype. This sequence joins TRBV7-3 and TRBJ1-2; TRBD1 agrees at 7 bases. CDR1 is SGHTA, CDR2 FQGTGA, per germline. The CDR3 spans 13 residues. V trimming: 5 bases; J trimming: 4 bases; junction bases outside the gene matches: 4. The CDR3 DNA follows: TGTGCCAGCAGCCCCGGGACAGCCTATGGCTACACCTTC. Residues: CASSPGTAYGYTF.

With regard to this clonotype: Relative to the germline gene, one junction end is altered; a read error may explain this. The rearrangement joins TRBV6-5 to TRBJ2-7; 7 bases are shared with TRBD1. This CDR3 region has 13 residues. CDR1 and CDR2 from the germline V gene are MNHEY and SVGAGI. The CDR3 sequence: CASSRKKGTDSSF. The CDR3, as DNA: TGTGCCAGCAGTAGAAAGAAAGGGACAGACTCTAGCTTC.

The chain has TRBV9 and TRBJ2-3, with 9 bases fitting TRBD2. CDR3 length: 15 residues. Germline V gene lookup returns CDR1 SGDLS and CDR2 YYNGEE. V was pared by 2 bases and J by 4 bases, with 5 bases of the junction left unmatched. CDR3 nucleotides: TGTGCCAGCAGCGTTTCGCTAGCGGGACCAGATACGCAGTATTTT. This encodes CASSVSLAGPDTQYF.

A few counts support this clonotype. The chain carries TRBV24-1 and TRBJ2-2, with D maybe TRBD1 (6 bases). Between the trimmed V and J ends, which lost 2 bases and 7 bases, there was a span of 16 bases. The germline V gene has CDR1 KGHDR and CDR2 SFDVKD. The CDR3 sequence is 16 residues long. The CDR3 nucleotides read TGTGCCACCAGTGATTCAATGGACAGAAGGGGCGGGGAGCTGTTTTTT. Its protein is CATSDSMDRRGGELFF.

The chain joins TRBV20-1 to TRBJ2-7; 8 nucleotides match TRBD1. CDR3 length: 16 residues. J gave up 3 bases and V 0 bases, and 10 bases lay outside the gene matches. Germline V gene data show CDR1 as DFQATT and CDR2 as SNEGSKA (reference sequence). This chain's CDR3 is CSARDRMTGDLYEQYF. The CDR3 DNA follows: TGCAGTGCTAGAGATCGCATGACAGGGGACCTCTACGAGCAGTACTTC.

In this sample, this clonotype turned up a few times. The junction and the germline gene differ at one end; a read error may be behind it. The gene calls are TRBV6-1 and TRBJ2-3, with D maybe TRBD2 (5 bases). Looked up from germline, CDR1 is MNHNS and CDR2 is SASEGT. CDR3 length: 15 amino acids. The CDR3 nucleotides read TGTGCCGGCAGTGCTGATGGGAGCGGCACAGATACGCAGTATTTT. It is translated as CAGSADGSGTDTQYF.

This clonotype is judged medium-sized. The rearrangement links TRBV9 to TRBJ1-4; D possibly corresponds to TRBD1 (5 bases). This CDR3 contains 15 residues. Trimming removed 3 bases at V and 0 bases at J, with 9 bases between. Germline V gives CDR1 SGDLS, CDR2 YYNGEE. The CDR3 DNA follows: TGTGCCAGCAGCGCGACAGTTGCAACTAATGAAAAACTGTTTTTT. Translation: CASSATVATNEKLFF. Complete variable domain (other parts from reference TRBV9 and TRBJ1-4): DSGVTQTPKHLITATGQRVTLRCSPRSGDLSVYWYQQSLDQGLQFLIQYYNGEERAKGNILERFSAQQFPDLHSELNLSSLELGDSALYFCASSATVATNEKLFFGSGTQLSVL.

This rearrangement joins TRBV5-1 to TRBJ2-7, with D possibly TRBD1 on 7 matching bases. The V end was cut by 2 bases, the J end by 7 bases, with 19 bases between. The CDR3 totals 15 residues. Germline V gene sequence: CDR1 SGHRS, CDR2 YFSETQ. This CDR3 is CASSFGGQWSTEQYF. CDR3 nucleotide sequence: TGCGCCAGCAGCTTCGGGGGACAGTGGTCCACGGAGCAGTACTTC.

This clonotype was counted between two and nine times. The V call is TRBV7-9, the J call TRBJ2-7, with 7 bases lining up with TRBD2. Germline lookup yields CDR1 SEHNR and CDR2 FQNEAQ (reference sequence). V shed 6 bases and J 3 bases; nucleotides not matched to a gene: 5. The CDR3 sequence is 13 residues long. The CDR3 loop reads CASRDSGGYEQYF. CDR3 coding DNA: TGTGCCAGCAGAGACTCGGGAGGCTACGAGCAGTACTTC.

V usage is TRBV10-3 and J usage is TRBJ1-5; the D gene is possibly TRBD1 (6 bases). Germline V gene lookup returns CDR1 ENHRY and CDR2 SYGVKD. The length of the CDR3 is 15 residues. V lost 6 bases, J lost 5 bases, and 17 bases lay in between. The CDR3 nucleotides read TGTGCCATCAGCGTAGGGACACCCTCGGATCAGCCCCAGCATTTT. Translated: CAISVGTPSDQPQHF.

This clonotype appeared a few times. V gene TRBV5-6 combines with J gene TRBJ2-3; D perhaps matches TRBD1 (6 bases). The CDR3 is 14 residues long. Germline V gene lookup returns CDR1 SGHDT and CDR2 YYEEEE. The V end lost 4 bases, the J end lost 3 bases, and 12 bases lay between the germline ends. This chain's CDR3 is CASSLRTGTDTQYF. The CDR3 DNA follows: TGTGCCAGCAGCCTCCGAACAGGGACAGATACGCAGTATTTT.

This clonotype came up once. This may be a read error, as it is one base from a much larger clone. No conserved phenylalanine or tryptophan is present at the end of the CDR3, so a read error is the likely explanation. The CDR3 DNA reads as TGTGCCAGCAGCTTTCTCTGGGGACAAGAGACCCAGTACCTC. Its translation is CASSFLWGQETQYL. This chain uses TRBV7-2 with TRBJ2-5; D is ambiguous. This CDR3 is built from 14 residues. Between the trimmed V and J ends, which lost 3 bases and 2 bases, there was a span of 10 bases. From germline, CDR1 is SGHTA and CDR2 FQGNSA.

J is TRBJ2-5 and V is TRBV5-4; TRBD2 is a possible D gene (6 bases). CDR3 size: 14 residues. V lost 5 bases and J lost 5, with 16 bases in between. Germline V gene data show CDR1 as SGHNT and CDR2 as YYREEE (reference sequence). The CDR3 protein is CASSGSGGTETQYF. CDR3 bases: TGTGCCAGCAGTGGTAGCGGAGGGACGGAGACCCAGTACTTC.

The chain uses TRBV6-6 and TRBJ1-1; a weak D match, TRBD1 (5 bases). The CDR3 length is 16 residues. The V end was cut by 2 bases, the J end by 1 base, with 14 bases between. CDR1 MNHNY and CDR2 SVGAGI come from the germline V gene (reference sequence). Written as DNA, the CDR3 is TGTGCCAGCAGTTACACCCCTACAGGACAGAACACTGAAGCTTTCTTT. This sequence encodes CASSYTPTGQNTEAFF.

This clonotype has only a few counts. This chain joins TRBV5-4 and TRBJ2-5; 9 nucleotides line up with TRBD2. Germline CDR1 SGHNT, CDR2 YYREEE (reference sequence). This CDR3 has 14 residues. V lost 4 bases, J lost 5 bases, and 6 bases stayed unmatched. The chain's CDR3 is CASSRGLALETQYF. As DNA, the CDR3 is TGTGCCAGCAGCCGGGGACTAGCTCTGGAGACCCAGTACTTC.

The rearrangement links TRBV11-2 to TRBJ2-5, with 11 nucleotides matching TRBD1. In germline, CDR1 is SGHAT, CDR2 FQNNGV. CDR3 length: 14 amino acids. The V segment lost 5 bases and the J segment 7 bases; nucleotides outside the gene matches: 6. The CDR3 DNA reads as TGTGCCAGCAGCATGGACAGGGGGCGCGGGACCCAGTACTTC. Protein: CASSMDRGRGTQYF.

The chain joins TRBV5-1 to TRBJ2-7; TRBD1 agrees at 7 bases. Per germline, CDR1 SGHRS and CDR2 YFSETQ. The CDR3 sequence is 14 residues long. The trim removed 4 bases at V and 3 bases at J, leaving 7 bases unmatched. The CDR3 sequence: CASSAGQVLYEQYF. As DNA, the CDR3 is TGCGCCAGCAGCGCCGGACAGGTCCTCTACGAGCAGTACTTC.

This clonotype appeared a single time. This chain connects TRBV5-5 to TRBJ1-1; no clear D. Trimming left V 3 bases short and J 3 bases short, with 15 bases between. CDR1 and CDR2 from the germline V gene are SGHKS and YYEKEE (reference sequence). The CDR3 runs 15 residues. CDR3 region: CASSSRTEMDTEAFF. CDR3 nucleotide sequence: TGTGCCAGCAGCTCCCGGACCGAAATGGACACTGAAGCTTTCTTT.

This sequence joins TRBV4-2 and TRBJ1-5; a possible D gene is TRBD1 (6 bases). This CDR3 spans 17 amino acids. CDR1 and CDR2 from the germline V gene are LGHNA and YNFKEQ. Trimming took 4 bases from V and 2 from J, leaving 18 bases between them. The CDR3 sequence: CASSPPRGAGGNQPQHF. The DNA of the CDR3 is TGTGCCAGCAGCCCACCTCGGGGGGCTGGTGGCAATCAGCCCCAGCATTTT.

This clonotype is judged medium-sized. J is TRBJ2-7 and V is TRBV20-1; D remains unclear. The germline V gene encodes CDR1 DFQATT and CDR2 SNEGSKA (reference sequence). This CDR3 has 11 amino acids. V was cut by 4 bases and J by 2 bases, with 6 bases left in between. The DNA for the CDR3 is TGCAGTGCTACTATAGCCTACGAGCAGTACTTC. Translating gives CSATIAYEQYF.

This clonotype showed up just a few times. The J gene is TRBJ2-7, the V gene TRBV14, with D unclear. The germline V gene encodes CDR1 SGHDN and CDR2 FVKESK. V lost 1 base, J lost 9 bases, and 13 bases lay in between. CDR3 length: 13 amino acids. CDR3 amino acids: CASSQGRLLGQYF. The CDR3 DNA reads TGTGCCAGCAGCCAAGGGCGTCTTCTAGGGCAGTACTTC.

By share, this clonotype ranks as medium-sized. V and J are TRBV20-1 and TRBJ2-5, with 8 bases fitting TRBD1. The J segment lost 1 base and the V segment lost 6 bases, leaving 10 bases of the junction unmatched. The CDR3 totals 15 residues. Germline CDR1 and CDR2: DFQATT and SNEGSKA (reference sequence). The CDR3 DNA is TGCAGTGCCCCCGACAGGGGCCTACCCCAAGAGACCCAGTACTTC. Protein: CSAPDRGLPQETQYF.